Listed here is a single T cell receptor beta chain. Its target antigen remains unknown. Its CDR3 holds 17 amino acids, cysteine through phenylalanine. The DNA is unrecorded. The germline V gene (reference sequence) yields DFQATT for CDR1 and SNEGSKA for CDR2. This entry comes from a study of monozygotic twins with inflammatory bowel disease (dated by TCRdb to the late 2010s). About the investigation overall: A total of some 30 monozygotic twin pairs were included in the full study, comprising nine German pairs (four IBD-concordant, five IBD-discordant) and 19 IBD-discordant Danish pairs. The search for disease-associated traits relied mainly on comparing IBD patients with their genetically identical healthy co-twins within discordant pairs. Each individual had, on average, about 151 000 unique TCRalpha sequences and 181 000 unique TCRbeta sequences available for analysis. What the research found in general, with its limitations: No single strong signal or clonotype linked to IBD turned up in the results, so the idea that one exists was not supported. Because patients received different immunosuppressive treatments, the repertoires may have picked up extra background noise and variability between individuals. TCRbeta repertoire diversity, by inverse Simpson index, was decreased in IBD patients compared with their healthy co-twins. The analysis was unable to tell different T cell subtypes apart. Fewer clonotypes were shared with other individuals by IBD patients than by healthy twins, most markedly in patients showing signs of disease activity. Repertoire similarity did not differ between concordant and discordant twins, possibly due to limited statistical power.

From each donor, a roughly 2.4 ml peripheral blood sample was collected into PAXgene tubes and kept at -80 degrees C. Without T cell sorting, total RNA was isolated from whole blood using the PAXgene blood miRNA kit on an automated QIAcube. Deep TCRalpha and TCRbeta repertoire profiling with unique molecular barcoding was performed on peripheral blood of monozygotic twin pairs concordant or discordant for inflammatory bowel disease. For every twin pair, smoking habits were documented, and each individual was categorised as a current, former or never smoker. Library preparation employed 5' RACE. The input for every TCR library was around 4,000 ng of total RNA. cDNA was synthesized with SMARTScribe reverse transcriptase in eight separate reactions per sample. During cDNA synthesis, unique molecular identifiers containing a 6-nucleotide sample barcode were introduced by template switching. Two nested PCRs of around 16 and 10 cycles amplified the TCRalpha and TCRbeta cDNA, and bead purification followed each PCR. Before amplification, the cDNA was both treated with uracil DNA-glycosylase and purified with the QIAquick PCR purification kit. The second PCR was the step at which Illumina TruSeq-compatible adapters and sample-specific barcodes were added. Library quality and concentration were assessed using TapeStation and Qubit, and about 5 ng of each library was pooled. Pooled libraries were sequenced on an Illumina HiSeq2500 single-index Rapid Run with 2 x 100 bp reads and custom sequencing primers. The study's processing was this. MiGEC version 1.2.6 was used for UMI-based consensus assembly, which corrected PCR and sequencing errors. MiXCR version 2.1.1 was used to carry out V(D)J alignment, clonotype assembly and CDR3 extraction. Normalisation of gene usage, clonotype sharing and MAIT/NKT TCR abundance was achieved by analysing the top 1000, 10 000 and 20 000 clonotypes per sample. Diversity was computed as the inverse Simpson index with the vegan R package after downsampling to 27 000 UMIs. Paired Mann-Whitney U tests on discordant twin pairs were used, with Benjamini-Hochberg multiple-testing correction. After the reads were reprocessed by TCRdb, one entry was made per CDR3 protein sequence, with no DNA. TCRdb, not the original authors, processed these V and J calls. The sample's table lists a count of approximately 340,000 distinct CDR3 sequences. Approximately 2% of the sample belongs to the ten largest clones.

This clonotype was sampled from a human donor with ulcerative colitis or Crohn's disease, or a healthy co-twin of an affected twin (not recorded which). The rearrangement joined TRBV20-1 to TRBJ2-1; the TCRdb D gene call, TRBD1, has no DNA to confirm it. The sample comprised blood. The CDR3 reads CSARPTRQVTSYNEQFF.